This is a list of T cell receptor beta chains from one sample in a study of blood T cells in healthy people across ages. TCRdb recomputed calls from the 5' RACE reads with MiXCR, one row per CDR3 protein. The sample consists of around 820,000 distinct CDR3 sequences, approximately 25% of them appearing once. These data were also filed under a second study, of T cells of mothers and their children.

Specimen: blood. Source of these receptors: a boy younger than 18 in good health. Each CDR3 is given with its conserved first and last residue. The order of the fields is V gene, J gene, clone size, D gene, CDR3 DNA, CDR3 protein. A D gene is named only where the DNA matches it firmly. Clone sizes are given selectively: once, few, many, or a class where the clone is expanded.

v_gene: TRBV5-1
j_gene: TRBJ1-1
abundance: few
d_gene: TRBD1
CDR3nt: TGCGCCAGCACCACAGGGGGCCCGAACACTGAAGCTTTCTTT
CDR3aa: CASTTGGPNTEAFF

v_gene: TRBV7-9
j_gene: TRBJ2-2
abundance: few
d_gene: .
CDR3nt: TGTGCCAGCAGCGTGACAGCCTCGAACACCGGGGAGCTGTTTTTT
CDR3aa: CASSVTASNTGELFF

v_gene: TRBV6-5
j_gene: TRBJ2-5
abundance: few
d_gene: .
CDR3nt: TGTGCCAGCAGTTCCCCACAGGGCGGGCTAGCGGTTACTCTCCGAGAGACCCAGTACTTC
CDR3aa: CASSSPQGGLAVTLRETQYF

v_gene: TRBV6-2/TRBV6-3
j_gene: TRBJ1-2
abundance: few
d_gene: TRBD1
CDR3nt: TGTGCCAGCGGAACAAGGGACAGAGTCTATGGCTACACCTTC
CDR3aa: CASGTRDRVYGYTF

v_gene: TRBV11-1
j_gene: TRBJ1-1
abundance: few
d_gene: TRBD1
CDR3nt: TGTGCCAGCAGCCCACAAAGTCGACAGGGGGCTTATTACACTGAAGCTTTCTTT
CDR3aa: CASSPQSRQGAYYTEAFF

v_gene: TRBV13
j_gene: TRBJ2-7
abundance: .
d_gene: TRBD2
CDR3nt: TGTGCCAGCAGGGTGGGGGGGAAGGGCTACGAGCAGTACTTC
CDR3aa: CASRVGGKGYEQYF

v_gene: TRBV11-2
j_gene: TRBJ2-7
abundance: few
d_gene: .
CDR3nt: TGTGCCAGCAGCTTAGATATACTAACCTACGAGCAGTACTTC
CDR3aa: CASSLDILTYEQYF

v_gene: TRBV20-1
j_gene: TRBJ2-1
abundance: .
d_gene: TRBD2
CDR3nt: TGCAGTGCTAGGAGGGTAAAAGGGACTAGCGGGAGGGCCTACAATGAGCAGTTCTTC
CDR3aa: CSARRVKGTSGRAYNEQFF

v_gene: TRBV5-5
j_gene: TRBJ2-3
abundance: .
d_gene: .
CDR3nt: TGTGCCAGCAGCGTGGGCAGGGGCCGGGATACGCAGTATTTT
CDR3aa: CASSVGRGRDTQYF

v_gene: TRBV7-8
j_gene: TRBJ1-4
abundance: few
d_gene: .
CDR3nt: TGTGCCAGCAGCCTTAGCGCCGTTCAGGCTGAAAAACTGTTTTTT
CDR3aa: CASSLSAVQAEKLFF

v_gene: TRBV28
j_gene: TRBJ2-7
abundance: .
d_gene: TRBD1
CDR3nt: TGTGCCAGCAGTTTAGGGGGGACAGGGGGCGAGCAGTACTTC
CDR3aa: CASSLGGTGGEQYF

v_gene: TRBV3-1
j_gene: TRBJ2-3
abundance: .
d_gene: .
CDR3nt: TGTGCCAGCACCCAGGCGGGGTCGGATACGCAGTATTTT
CDR3aa: CASTQAGSDTQYF

v_gene: TRBV5-1
j_gene: TRBJ2-7
abundance: .
d_gene: TRBD1
CDR3nt: TGCGCCAGCAGAACCTTCCGGCAGGGGGCCTACGAGCAGTACTTC
CDR3aa: CASRTFRQGAYEQYF

v_gene: TRBV3-1
j_gene: TRBJ1-6
abundance: few
d_gene: TRBD1
CDR3nt: TGTGCCAGCAGCCCAAACAGGGGTCTTTTTAATTCACCCCTCCACTTT
CDR3aa: CASSPNRGLFNSPLHF

v_gene: TRBV12-3/TRBV12-4
j_gene: TRBJ2-7
abundance: .
d_gene: .
CDR3nt: TGTGCCAGCAGTTTAGACGGTATCGAGCAGTCCTTC
CDR3aa: CASSLDGIEQSF

v_gene: TRBV7-9
j_gene: TRBJ2-6
abundance: .
d_gene: .
CDR3nt: TGTGCCAGCATGGTGGACCGGGGAGATGGGGCCAACGTCCTGACTTTC
CDR3aa: CASMVDRGDGANVLTF

v_gene: TRBV29-1
j_gene: TRBJ1-1
abundance: .
d_gene: TRBD1
CDR3nt: TGCAGCGCCTTGACAGGGTACACTGAAGCTTTCTTT
CDR3aa: CSALTGYTEAFF

v_gene: TRBV6-5
j_gene: TRBJ2-7
abundance: .
d_gene: TRBD1
CDR3nt: TGTGCCAGCAGTCGCGGACAGGGTAACAACGAGCAGTACTTC
CDR3aa: CASSRGQGNNEQYF

v_gene: TRBV18
j_gene: TRBJ2-7
abundance: .
d_gene: .
CDR3nt: TGTGCCAGCTCACGGGAAAACGAGCAGTACTTC
CDR3aa: CASSRENEQYF

v_gene: TRBV4-2
j_gene: TRBJ2-1
abundance: few
d_gene: .
CDR3nt: TGTGCCAGCAGCGCTGACATGAATGAGCAGTTCTTC
CDR3aa: CASSADMNEQFF

v_gene: TRBV14
j_gene: TRBJ2-7
abundance: .
d_gene: .
CDR3nt: TGTGCCAGCAGCCAAGAGGTGGGGTCAGCCTACGAGCAGTACTTC
CDR3aa: CASSQEVGSAYEQYF

v_gene: TRBV18
j_gene: TRBJ2-1
abundance: .
d_gene: .
CDR3nt: TGTGCCAGCTCACCCCGGGAGACGTACAATGAGCAGTTCTTC
CDR3aa: CASSPRETYNEQFF

v_gene: TRBV4-1
j_gene: TRBJ2-5
abundance: once
d_gene: .
CDR3nt: TGCGCCAGCAGCCTTACTACGGGAGAGACCCAGTACTTC
CDR3aa: CASSLTTGETQYF

v_gene: TRBV10-3
j_gene: TRBJ1-6
abundance: .
d_gene: .
CDR3nt: TGTGCCATCACCGCGGACCTAAATAATTCACCCCTCCACTTT
CDR3aa: CAITADLNNSPLHF

v_gene: TRBV29-1
j_gene: TRBJ2-1
abundance: .
d_gene: TRBD2
CDR3nt: TGCAGCGTTGCACTAGCGGGGGTTGAGCAGTTCTTC
CDR3aa: CSVALAGVEQFF

v_gene: TRBV7-9
j_gene: TRBJ1-2
abundance: .
d_gene: TRBD1
CDR3nt: TGTGCCAGCAGCCAGGGACAGGGGGCTGGTGGCTACACCTTC
CDR3aa: CASSQGQGAGGYTF

v_gene: TRBV5-1
j_gene: TRBJ1-2
abundance: .
d_gene: TRBD1
CDR3nt: TGCGCCAGCAGCTTGGAGTCAGGGACAGGGGCCATCTATGGCTACACCTTC
CDR3aa: CASSLESGTGAIYGYTF

v_gene: TRBV27
j_gene: TRBJ2-7
abundance: few
d_gene: .
CDR3nt: TGTGCCAGCAGGTTTTCCGATACCTACGAGCAGTACTTC
CDR3aa: CASRFSDTYEQYF

v_gene: TRBV20-1
j_gene: TRBJ1-2
abundance: .
d_gene: TRBD1
CDR3nt: TGCAGTGCTAGGGACAGGGTCAATTACGGCTACACCTTC
CDR3aa: CSARDRVNYGYTF

v_gene: TRBV28
j_gene: TRBJ1-6
abundance: few
d_gene: TRBD1
CDR3nt: TGTGCCAGCAGCACAGGGGTCGGATCCTATAATTCACCCCTCCACTTT
CDR3aa: CASSTGVGSYNSPLHF

v_gene: TRBV7-9
j_gene: TRBJ2-7
abundance: .
d_gene: .
CDR3nt: TGTGCCAGCAGCCTTAACTCGGGGGTATCCTACGAGCAGTACTTC
CDR3aa: CASSLNSGVSYEQYF

v_gene: TRBV27
j_gene: TRBJ2-2
abundance: few
d_gene: .
CDR3nt: TGTGCCAGCAGCAGACTTAGAGGGAACACCGGGGAGCTGTTTTTT
CDR3aa: CASSRLRGNTGELFF

v_gene: TRBV28
j_gene: TRBJ2-6
abundance: few
d_gene: TRBD2
CDR3nt: TGTGCCAGCAGTTCCATAGCGGGGCCAAGCTCTGGGGCCAACGTCCTGACTTTC
CDR3aa: CASSSIAGPSSGANVLTF

v_gene: TRBV20-1
j_gene: TRBJ2-1
abundance: .
d_gene: TRBD2
CDR3nt: TGCAGTGCTAGGGTCTTAGGAGCTAGCGGGACCTACAATGAGCAGTTCTTC
CDR3aa: CSARVLGASGTYNEQFF

v_gene: TRBV28
j_gene: TRBJ2-7
abundance: .
d_gene: TRBD1
CDR3nt: TGTGCCAGCAGTTTTCGGACAGGGAACTCCTACGAGCAGTACTTC
CDR3aa: CASSFRTGNSYEQYF

v_gene: TRBV28
j_gene: TRBJ2-1
abundance: few
d_gene: TRBD1
CDR3nt: TGTGCCAACTCTCGGGACAGGGGAGAGGATGAGCAGTTCTTC
CDR3aa: CANSRDRGEDEQFF

v_gene: TRBV5-6
j_gene: TRBJ2-5
abundance: .
d_gene: .
CDR3nt: TGTGCCAGCAGCTTGGGGCAGGGAAACAGGATTGGAGAGACCCAGTACTTC
CDR3aa: CASSLGQGNRIGETQYF

v_gene: TRBV27
j_gene: TRBJ2-1
abundance: .
d_gene: TRBD2
CDR3nt: TGTGCCAGCAGTAGGGGGACTAGCGATCGTAATGAGCAGTTCTTC
CDR3aa: CASSRGTSDRNEQFF